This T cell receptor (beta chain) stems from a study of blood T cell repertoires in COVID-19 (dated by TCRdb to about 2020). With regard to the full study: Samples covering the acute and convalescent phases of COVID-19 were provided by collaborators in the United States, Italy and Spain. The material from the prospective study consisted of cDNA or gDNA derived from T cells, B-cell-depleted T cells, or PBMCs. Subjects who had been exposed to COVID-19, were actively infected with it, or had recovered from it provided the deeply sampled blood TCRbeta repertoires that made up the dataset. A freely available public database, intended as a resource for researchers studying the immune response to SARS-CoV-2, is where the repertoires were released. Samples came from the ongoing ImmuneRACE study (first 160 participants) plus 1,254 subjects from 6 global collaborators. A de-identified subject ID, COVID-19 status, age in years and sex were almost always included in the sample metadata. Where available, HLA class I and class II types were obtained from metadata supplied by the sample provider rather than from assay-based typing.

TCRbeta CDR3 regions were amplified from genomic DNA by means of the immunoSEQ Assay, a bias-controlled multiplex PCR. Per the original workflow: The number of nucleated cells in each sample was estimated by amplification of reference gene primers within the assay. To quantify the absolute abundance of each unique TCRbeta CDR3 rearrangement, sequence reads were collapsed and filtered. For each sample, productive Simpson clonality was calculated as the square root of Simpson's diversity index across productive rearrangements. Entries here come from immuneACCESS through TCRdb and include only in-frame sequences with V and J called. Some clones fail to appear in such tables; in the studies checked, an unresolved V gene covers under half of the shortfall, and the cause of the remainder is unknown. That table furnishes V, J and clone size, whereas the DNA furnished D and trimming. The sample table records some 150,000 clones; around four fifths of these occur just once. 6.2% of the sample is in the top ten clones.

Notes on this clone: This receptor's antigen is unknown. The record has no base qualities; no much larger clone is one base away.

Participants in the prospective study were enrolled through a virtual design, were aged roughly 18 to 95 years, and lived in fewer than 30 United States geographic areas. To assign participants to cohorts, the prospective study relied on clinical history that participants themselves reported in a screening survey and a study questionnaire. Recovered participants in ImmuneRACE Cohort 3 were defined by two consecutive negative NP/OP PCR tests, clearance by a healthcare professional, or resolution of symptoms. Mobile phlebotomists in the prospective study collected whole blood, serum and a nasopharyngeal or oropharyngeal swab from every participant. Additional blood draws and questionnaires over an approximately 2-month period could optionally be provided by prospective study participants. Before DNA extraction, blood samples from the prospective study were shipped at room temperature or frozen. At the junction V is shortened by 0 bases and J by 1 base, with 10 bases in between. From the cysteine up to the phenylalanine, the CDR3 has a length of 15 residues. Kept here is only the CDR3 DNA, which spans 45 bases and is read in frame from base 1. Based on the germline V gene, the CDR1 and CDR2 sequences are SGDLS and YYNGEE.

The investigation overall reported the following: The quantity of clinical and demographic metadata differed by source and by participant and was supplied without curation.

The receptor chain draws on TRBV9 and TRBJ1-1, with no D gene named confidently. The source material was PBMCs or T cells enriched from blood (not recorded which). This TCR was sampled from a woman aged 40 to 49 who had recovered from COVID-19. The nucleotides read TGTGCCAGCAGCGTAGATATGGGCCCGAACACTGAAGCTTTCTTT. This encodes CASSVDMGPNTEAFF.